The present entry profiles one TCR beta chain with its context. This CDR3 is also generated by other DNA sequences in the sample. The V and J ends lost 0 bases and 4 bases respectively, with 7 bases between them. The germline V gene has CDR1 MGHRA and CDR2 YSYEKL. The CDR3 runs to 13 residues. This entry belongs to a study of shared T cell receptors in the human thymus. Some clones are missing from TCRdb's copy, which holds only in-frame ones; the method was immunoSEQ multiplex PCR. The table lists under 700,000 clones, 75% to 80% of them singletons. Another study also made use of these data, one on human thymus T cells. Per that study: Having surgery to correct congenital heart defects, healthy Finnish infants acted as the donors. Thymus was obtained from resections taken during corrective heart surgery. Gene usage for V and J segments appeared biased in thymic and blood repertoires. Related research examined unrelated individuals and reported that their thymic repertoires overlapped highly.

Sequenced input: thymocytes. The chain recombines TRBV4-1 with TRBJ2-7; tentative D call: TRBD1 (6 bases). The clonotype originates from a boy under three years old with a congenital heart defect. CDR3 protein: CASSQDRGYEQYF. CDR3 sequence (DNA): TGCGCCAGCAGCCAAGATAGGGGGTACGAGCAGTACTTC.